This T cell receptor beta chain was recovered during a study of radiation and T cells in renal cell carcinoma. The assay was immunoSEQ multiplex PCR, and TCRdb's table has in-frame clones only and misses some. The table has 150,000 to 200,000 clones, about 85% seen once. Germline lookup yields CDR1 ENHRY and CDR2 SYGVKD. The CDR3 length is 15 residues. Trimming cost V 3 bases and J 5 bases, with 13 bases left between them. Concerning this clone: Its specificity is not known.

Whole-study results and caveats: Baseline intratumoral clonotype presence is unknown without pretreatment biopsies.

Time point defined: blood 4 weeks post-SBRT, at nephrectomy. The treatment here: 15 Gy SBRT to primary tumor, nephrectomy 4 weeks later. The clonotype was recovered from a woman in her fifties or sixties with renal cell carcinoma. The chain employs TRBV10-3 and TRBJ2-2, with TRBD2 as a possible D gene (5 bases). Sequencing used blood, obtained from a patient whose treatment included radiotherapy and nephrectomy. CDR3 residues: CAISDLSRGTGELFF. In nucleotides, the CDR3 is TGTGCCATCAGTGACCTGAGCCGGGGTACCGGGGAGCTGTTTTTT.